This TCR beta chain is drawn from a study of blood T cell repertoires in COVID-19 (dated by TCRdb to 2018 to 2020). For the study in its entirety: Samples covering the acute and convalescent phases of COVID-19 were provided by collaborators in the United States, Italy and Spain. The prospective study material was composed of cDNA or gDNA derived from T cells, B-cell-depleted T cells, or PBMCs. Deeply sampled blood TCRbeta repertoires from subjects exposed to, actively infected with, or recovered from COVID-19 were included in the dataset. The repertoires were released in a freely available public database intended as a resource for research on the immune response to SARS-CoV-2. The samples were drawn from two sources: the first 160 participants of the ongoing ImmuneRACE study, and 950 to 1,500 subjects contributed by 6 global collaborators. A de-identified subject ID, COVID-19 status, age in years and sex were almost always included in the sample metadata. HLA class I and class II types, where available, came from metadata supplied by the sample provider rather than from assay-based typing.

Concerning this clone itself: No cognate antigen has been identified for it. There are no base qualities to consult, and no much larger clone falls within one base.

The immunoSEQ Assay, a bias-controlled multiplex PCR, was used to amplify TCRbeta CDR3 regions from genomic DNA. The original methods were these. The number of nucleated cells in each sample was estimated from the amplification of reference gene primers within the assay. To quantify the absolute abundance of each unique TCRbeta CDR3 rearrangement, sequence reads were collapsed and filtered. For each sample, productive Simpson clonality was calculated as the square root of Simpson's diversity index over productive rearrangements. The source is immuneACCESS, and TCRdb retained only in-frame sequences with V and J called. Part of the clones is not carried over; for the studies checked, unresolved V genes explain less than half of this, and the remainder is unexplained. V and J calls and clone size are given by that table; D and trimming were obtained from the DNA. This sample has some 110,000 clones in its table, and about 75% of those were observed once. The ten largest clones capture less than 20% of the sample.

Collaborating institutions collected whole blood in K2EDTA tubes following their own protocols. Collaborator samples were shipped for TCRbeta analysis as frozen whole blood, isolated PBMCs, or DNA extracted from either sample type. Reading from cysteine to phenylalanine, the CDR3 counts 13 amino acids. The entry retains the CDR3 DNA only, 39 bases that are in frame from base 1. V was cut back by 4 bases and J by 7 bases, leaving a gap of 8 bases between them. CDR1 and CDR2 are drawn from the germline V gene (reference sequence): MNHNY, SVGAGI. What the research found in general, with its limitations: The quantity of clinical and demographic metadata differed by source and by participant and was supplied without curation.

This TCR was sampled from a woman in her 70s with acute or convalescent COVID-19. Source material: peripheral blood. The chain was built from TRBV6-6 and TRBJ1-6; a confident D gene designation cannot be given. CDR3 sequence: CASSLGGNSPLHF. The DNA sequence reads TGTGCCAGCAGTTTAGGAGGGAATTCACCCCTCCACTTT.